The 9 T cell receptor beta chains given below trace back to one sample, sequenced in a study of CD8 T cells in ankylosing spondylitis. Via MiXCR, TCRdb re-called the 5' RACE reads, giving one row per CDR3 protein. The table includes 100,000 to 150,000 distinct CDR3 sequences, over 10% detected once. Sequenced sample: blood, either unsorted or a sorted T cell fraction (not recorded which). The receptors were gathered from a female donor with ankylosing spondylitis or in good health (not recorded which).

This clonotype has ten or more counts. V gene TRBV20-1 combines with J gene TRBJ2-1; a possible D gene is TRBD2 (5 bases). This CDR3 is 13 amino acids long. Per the germline V gene, CDR1 is DFQATT and CDR2 is SNEGSKA (reference sequence). The V end was cut by 2 bases, the J end by 8 bases, with 13 bases between. The chain's CDR3 is CSARLDSDHEQFF. The CDR3 DNA reads as TGCAGTGCTAGACTGGACTCGGACCATGAGCAGTTCTTC.

The sample holds a few counts of this clonotype. The chain is built from TRBV29-1 and TRBJ1-2; 9 bases are a match to TRBD1. Looked up from germline, CDR1 is SQVTM and CDR2 is ANQGSEA. The V gene end was trimmed by 7 bases and the J gene end by 4 bases; junction bases not matched to a gene: 7. This CDR3 has 13 amino acids. The DNA of the CDR3 is TGCAGCGCTCGGACAGGGGTGAGCTATGGCTACACCTTC. Encoded protein: CSARTGVSYGYTF.

This clonotype occurred many times. The CDR3 loop is CASSQEKAEGRAFF. The CDR3, as DNA: TGCGCCAGCAGCCAAGAAAAGGCCGAGGGTAGAGCTTTCTTT. V gene TRBV4-1 combines with J gene TRBJ1-1; no reliable D call. Trimming left V 0 bases short and J 10 bases short, with 15 bases between. The CDR3 is 14 residues long. CDR1 is MGHRA, CDR2 YSYEKL, per germline.

This clonotype was picked up many times. The chain couples TRBV10-3 to TRBJ1-1; D is undetermined. Germline V gene sequence: CDR1 ENHRY, CDR2 SYGVKD. Trimming pared 5 bases from V and 0 bases from J, leaving 13 bases between. The length of the CDR3 is 15 residues. The DNA for the CDR3 is TGTGCCATCAGTATGGGCCTGGGGATGAACACTGAAGCTTTCTTT. It codes for CAISMGLGMNTEAFF.

This clonotype showed up many times. The rearrangement joins TRBV29-1 to TRBJ2-6, with D perhaps matching TRBD1 (6 bases). The germline V gene encodes CDR1 SQVTM and CDR2 ANQGSEA. Trimming shortened V by 4 bases and J by 0 bases, and 25 bases separated the two germline ends. The CDR3 extends over 20 amino acids. The CDR3 protein is CSVVFLWDNSRSSGANVLTF. CDR3 coding DNA: TGCAGCGTTGTTTTCCTATGGGACAATAGTCGTTCCTCTGGGGCCAACGTCCTGACTTTC.

This clonotype occurred many times. CDR3 in DNA: TGTGCCAGCAGCTTCCAGGAGGCCCGGGAGACCCAGTACTTC. Residues: CASSFQEARETQYF. The chain recombines TRBV5-6 with TRBJ2-5; tentatively, D is TRBD2 (5 bases). This CDR3 has 14 residues. The germline V gene encodes CDR1 SGHDT and CDR2 YYEEEE. Between the trimmed V and J ends, which lost 2 bases and 5 bases, there was a span of 13 bases.

This clonotype has ten or more counts. The chain carries TRBV6-1 and TRBJ1-2, with D unclear. The CDR3 loop spans 15 amino acids. Between the trimmed V and J ends, which lost 6 bases and 4 bases, there was a span of 18 bases. Per the germline V gene, CDR1 is MNHNS and CDR2 is SASEGT. The CDR3 here is CASREFVGAVYGYTF. The CDR3 bases are TGTGCCAGCAGGGAGTTTGTGGGAGCAGTCTATGGCTACACCTTC.

This clonotype occurred many times. The chain employs TRBV7-2 and TRBJ2-3, with 11 bases that match TRBD2. Looked up from germline, CDR1 is SGHTA and CDR2 is FQGNSA. This CDR3 is built from 16 residues. Germline trimming cut 7 bases from V and 5 bases from J; bases unmatched to any gene: 11. The CDR3 reads CASTLGKLAGGDTQYF. DNA for the CDR3: TGTGCCAGCACCCTAGGCAAGCTAGCGGGAGGAGATACGCAGTATTTT.

This clonotype was detected only a few times. This chain joins TRBV28 and TRBJ2-7; D may be TRBD1 or TRBD2 (5 bases each). CDR3 length: 15 amino acids. CDR1 MDHEN and CDR2 SYDVKM come from the germline V gene. The V and J ends lost 7 bases and 0 bases respectively, with 16 bases between them. CDR3 DNA: TGTGCCAGCATCCCCCGGGACGCCAGCTCCTACGAGCAGTACTTC. Its protein is CASIPRDASSYEQYF.